Detailed here is one T cell receptor beta chain. The sample is drawn from a study of control samples from healthy donors and cancer patients. Measured with immunoSEQ multiplex PCR; TCRdb has only the in-frame clones, and not every one. The top ten clones hold approximately 1.4% of a sample with fewer than 200,000 clones, around 90% of them seen once. J was trimmed by 0 bases and V by 2 bases; bases with no gene match: 5. Germline-derived CDR1 and CDR2 are MDHEN and SYDVKM. This CDR3 is built from 16 residues. The receptor was derived from a woman aged 50 to 65 in good health. Sequencing was carried out using blood. V gene TRBV28 combines with J gene TRBJ2-3, with 7 bases matching TRBD2. CDR3 residues: CASSLGLAASTDTQYF. The CDR3 DNA reads as TGTGCCAGCAGTTTAGGGCTAGCGGCTAGCACAGATACGCAGTATTTT.